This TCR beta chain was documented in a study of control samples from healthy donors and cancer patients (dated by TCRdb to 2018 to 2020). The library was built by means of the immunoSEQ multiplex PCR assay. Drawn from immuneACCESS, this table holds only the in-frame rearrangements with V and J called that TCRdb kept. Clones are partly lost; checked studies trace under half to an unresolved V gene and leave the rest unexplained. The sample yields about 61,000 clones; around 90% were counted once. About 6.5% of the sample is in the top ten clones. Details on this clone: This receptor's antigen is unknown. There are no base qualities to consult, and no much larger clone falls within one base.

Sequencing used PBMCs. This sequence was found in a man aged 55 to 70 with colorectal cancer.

The CDR3 corresponds to CASSLSPRSSGGALETQYF. Read as DNA, the sequence is TGTGCCAGCAGCTTAAGTCCCCGGTCGAGCGGGGGGGCTTTGGAGACCCAGTACTTC. This chain is built from TRBV7-3 and TRBJ2-5; 10 central nucleotides agree with TRBD2. V lost 1 base and J lost 5 bases, and the count of bases not matched to a germline gene is 16. Reading from cysteine to phenylalanine, the CDR3 counts 19 amino acids. Kept here is only the CDR3 DNA, which spans 57 bases and is read in frame from base 1. CDR1 and CDR2, per the germline V gene, are SGHTA and FQGTGA.